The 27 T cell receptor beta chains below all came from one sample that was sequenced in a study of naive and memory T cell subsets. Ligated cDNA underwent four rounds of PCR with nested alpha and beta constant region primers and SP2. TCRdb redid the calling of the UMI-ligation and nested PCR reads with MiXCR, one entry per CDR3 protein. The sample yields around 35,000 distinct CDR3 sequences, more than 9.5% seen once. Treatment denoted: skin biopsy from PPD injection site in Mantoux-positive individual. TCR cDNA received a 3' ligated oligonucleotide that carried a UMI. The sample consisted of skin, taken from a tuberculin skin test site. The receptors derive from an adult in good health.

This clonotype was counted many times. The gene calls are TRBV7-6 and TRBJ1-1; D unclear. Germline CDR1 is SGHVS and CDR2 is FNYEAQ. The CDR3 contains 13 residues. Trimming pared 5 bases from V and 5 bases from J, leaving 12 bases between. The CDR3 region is CASSVAGVTEAFF. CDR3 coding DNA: TGTGCCAGCAGCGTTGCAGGAGTGACTGAAGCTTTCTTT.

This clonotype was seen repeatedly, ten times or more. The CDR3 loop is CASSYPGPPKNIQYF. The CDR3, as DNA: TGTGCCAGCAGTTATCCGGGACCCCCAAAAAACATTCAGTACTTC. This rearrangement joins TRBV28 to TRBJ2-4, with D perhaps given as TRBD1 or TRBD2 (5 bases each). The germline gives CDR1 MDHEN, CDR2 SYDVKM. Trimming removed 4 bases at V and 4 bases at J, with 14 bases between. The CDR3 length is 15 residues.

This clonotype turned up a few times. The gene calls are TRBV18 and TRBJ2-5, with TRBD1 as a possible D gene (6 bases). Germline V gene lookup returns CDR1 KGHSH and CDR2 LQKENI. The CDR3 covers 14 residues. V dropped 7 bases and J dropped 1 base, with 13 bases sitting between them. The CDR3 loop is CASFPTGTQETQYF. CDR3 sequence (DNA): TGTGCCAGCTTCCCGACAGGAACCCAAGAGACCCAGTACTTC. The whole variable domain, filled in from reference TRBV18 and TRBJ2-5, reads NAGVMQNPRHLVRRRGQEARLRCSPMKGHSHVYWYRQLPEEGLKFMVYLQKENIIDESGMPKERFSAEFPKEGPSILRIQQVVRGDSAAYFCASFPTGTQETQYFGPGTRLLVL.

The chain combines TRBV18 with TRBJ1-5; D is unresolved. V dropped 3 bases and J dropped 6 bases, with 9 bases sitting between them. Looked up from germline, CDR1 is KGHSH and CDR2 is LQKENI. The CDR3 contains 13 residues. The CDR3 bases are TGTGCCAGCTCACCTGAGGGTCCTCAGCCCCAGCATTTT. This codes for CASSPEGPQPQHF.

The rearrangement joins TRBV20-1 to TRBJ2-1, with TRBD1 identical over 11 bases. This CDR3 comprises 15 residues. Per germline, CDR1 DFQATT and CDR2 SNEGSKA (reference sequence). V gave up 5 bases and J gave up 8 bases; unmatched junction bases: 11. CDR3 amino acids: CSALFSGTGGDEQFF. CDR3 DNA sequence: TGCAGTGCTCTTTTCTCCGGGACAGGGGGGGATGAGCAGTTCTTC.

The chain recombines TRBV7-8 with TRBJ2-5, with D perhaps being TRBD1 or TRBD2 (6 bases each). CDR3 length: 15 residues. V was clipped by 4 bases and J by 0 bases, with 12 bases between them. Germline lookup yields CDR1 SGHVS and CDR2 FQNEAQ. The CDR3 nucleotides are TGTGCCAGCAGCTCACAGGGACTGTACCAAGAGACCCAGTACTTC. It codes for CASSSQGLYQETQYF. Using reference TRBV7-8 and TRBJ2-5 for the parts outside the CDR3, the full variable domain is GAGVSQSPRYKVAKRGQDVALRCDPISGHVSLFWYQQALGQGPEFLTYFQNEAQLDKSGLPSDRFFAERPEGSVSTLKIQRTQQEDSAVYLCASSSQGLYQETQYFGPGTRLLVL.

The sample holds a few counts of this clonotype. CDR3 sequence reads: CASSPGTVSTDTQYF. The CDR3 coding sequence is TGTGCCAGCAGCCCCGGGACAGTGAGCACAGATACGCAGTATTTT. V usage is TRBV13 and J usage is TRBJ2-3; 7 bases align to TRBD1. J lost 0 bases, V lost 5 bases, and 5 bases had no gene match. Looked up from germline, CDR1 is PRHDT and CDR2 is FYEKMQ (reference sequence). CDR3 length: 15 residues.

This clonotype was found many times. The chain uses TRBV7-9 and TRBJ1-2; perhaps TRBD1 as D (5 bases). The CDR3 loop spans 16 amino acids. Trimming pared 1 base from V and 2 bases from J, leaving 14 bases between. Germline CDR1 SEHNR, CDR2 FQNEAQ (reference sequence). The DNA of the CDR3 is TGTGCCAGCAGCTTAGAGGTCCCGGGGCCCAACTATGGCTACACCTTC. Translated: CASSLEVPGPNYGYTF.

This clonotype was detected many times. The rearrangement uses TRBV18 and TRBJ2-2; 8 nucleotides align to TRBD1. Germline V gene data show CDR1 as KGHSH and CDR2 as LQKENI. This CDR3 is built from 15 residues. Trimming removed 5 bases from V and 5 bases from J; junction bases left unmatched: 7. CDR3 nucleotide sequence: TGTGCCAGCTCATGGGGACAGGTGCCTACCGGGGAGCTGTTTTTT. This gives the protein CASSWGQVPTGELFF.

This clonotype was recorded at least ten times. CDR3 sequence: CASSLGRPLPYEQYF. In DNA form, the CDR3 reads TGTGCCAGCAGCTTAGGCCGTCCGTTACCTTACGAGCAGTACTTC. This chain uses TRBV7-9 with TRBJ2-7, with D unclear. This CDR3 region has 15 residues. The V and J ends lost 1 base and 4 bases respectively, with 14 bases between them. Per germline, CDR1 SEHNR and CDR2 FQNEAQ (reference sequence).

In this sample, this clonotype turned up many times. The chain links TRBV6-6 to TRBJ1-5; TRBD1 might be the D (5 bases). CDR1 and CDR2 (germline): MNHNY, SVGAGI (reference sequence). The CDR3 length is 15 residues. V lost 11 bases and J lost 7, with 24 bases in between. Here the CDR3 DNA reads TGTGCCGCCCGACGACATGTAGGGGAACAGCAGCCCCAGCATTTT. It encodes CAARRHVGEQQPQHF.

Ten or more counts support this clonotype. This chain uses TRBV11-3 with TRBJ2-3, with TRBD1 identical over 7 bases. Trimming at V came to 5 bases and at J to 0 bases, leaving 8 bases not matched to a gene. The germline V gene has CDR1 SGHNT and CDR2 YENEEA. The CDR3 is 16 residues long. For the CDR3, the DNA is TGTGCCAGCAGCCCCCGACCGGGACAGAGCACAGATACGCAGTATTTT. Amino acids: CASSPRPGQSTDTQYF.

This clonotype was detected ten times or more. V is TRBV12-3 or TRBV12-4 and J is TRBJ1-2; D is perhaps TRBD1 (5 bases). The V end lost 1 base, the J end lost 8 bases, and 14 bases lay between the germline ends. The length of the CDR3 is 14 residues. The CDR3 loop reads CASSLGTQGFGYTF. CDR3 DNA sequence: TGTGCCAGCAGTTTAGGAACGCAGGGCTTCGGCTACACCTTC.

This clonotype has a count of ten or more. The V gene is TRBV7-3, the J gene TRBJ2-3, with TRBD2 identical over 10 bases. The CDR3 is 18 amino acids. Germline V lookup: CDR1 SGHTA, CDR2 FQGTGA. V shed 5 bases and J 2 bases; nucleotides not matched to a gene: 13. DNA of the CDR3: TGTGCCAGCAGCCTCACTGCCAGCGGGGGGGCTAACACAGATACGCAGTATTTT. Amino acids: CASSLTASGGANTDTQYF.

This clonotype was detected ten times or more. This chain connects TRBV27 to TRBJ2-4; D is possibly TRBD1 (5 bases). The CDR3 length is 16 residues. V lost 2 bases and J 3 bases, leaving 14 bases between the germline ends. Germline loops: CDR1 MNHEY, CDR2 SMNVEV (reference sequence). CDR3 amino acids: CASSLKFRAVKNIQYF. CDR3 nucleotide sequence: TGTGCCAGCAGTTTAAAATTCAGGGCGGTCAAAAACATTCAGTACTTC.

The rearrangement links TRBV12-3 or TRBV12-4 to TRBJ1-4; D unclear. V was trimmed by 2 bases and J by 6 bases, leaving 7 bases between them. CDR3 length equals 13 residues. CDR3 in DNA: TGTGCCAGCAGTTTACGGAGAGATGAAAAACTGTTTTTT. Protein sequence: CASSLRRDEKLFF.

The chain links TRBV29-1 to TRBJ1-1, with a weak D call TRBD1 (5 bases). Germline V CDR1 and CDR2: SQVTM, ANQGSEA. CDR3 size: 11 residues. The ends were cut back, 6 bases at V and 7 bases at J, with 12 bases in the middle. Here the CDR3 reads CSVGLTDEAFF. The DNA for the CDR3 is TGCAGCGTCGGATTGACAGATGAAGCTTTCTTT. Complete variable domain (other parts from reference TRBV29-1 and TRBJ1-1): SAVISQKPSRDICQRGTSLTIQCQVDSQVTMMFWYRQQPGQSLTLIATANQGSEATYESGFVIDKFPISRPNLTFSTLTVSNMSPEDSSIYLCSVGLTDEAFFGQGTRLTVV.

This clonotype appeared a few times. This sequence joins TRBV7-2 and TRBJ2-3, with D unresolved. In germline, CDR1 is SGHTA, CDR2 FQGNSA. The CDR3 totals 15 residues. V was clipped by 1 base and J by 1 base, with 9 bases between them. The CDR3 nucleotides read TGTGCCAGCAGCTTAGTGGGGATCCGCACAGATACGCAGTATTTT. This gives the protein CASSLVGIRTDTQYF.

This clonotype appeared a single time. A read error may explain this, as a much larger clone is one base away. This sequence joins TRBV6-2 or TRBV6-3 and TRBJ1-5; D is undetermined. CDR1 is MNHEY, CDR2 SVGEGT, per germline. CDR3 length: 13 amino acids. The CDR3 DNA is TGTGCCAGCAGTCCAATTAGCAATAAGCCCCAGCATTTT. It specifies CASSPISNKPQHF.

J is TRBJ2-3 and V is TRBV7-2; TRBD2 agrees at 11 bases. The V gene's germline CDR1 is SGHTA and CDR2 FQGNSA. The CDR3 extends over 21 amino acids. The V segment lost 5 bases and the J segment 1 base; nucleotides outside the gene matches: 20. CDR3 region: CASSPIKFLAGGRKGTDTQYF. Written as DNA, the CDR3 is TGTGCCAGCAGCCCTATTAAGTTTCTAGCGGGAGGAAGAAAGGGCACAGATACGCAGTATTTT.

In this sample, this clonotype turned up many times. The CDR3 bases are TGCAGTGCCTACTTACGGGGGCGAAGGGCCACAGATACGCAGTATTTT. Amino acids: CSAYLRGRRATDTQYF. V is TRBV20-1 and J is TRBJ2-3, with D perhaps given as TRBD1 or TRBD2 (6 bases each). Germline V lookup: CDR1 DFQATT, CDR2 SNEGSKA (reference sequence). The V gene lost 6 bases and the J gene lost 2 bases, with 21 bases spanning the gap. The CDR3 consists of 16 residues.

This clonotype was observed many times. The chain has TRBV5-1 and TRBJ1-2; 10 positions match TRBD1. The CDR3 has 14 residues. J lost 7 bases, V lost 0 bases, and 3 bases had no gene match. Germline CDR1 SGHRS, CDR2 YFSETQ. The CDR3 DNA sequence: TGCGCCAGCAGCTTGGGACAGGGGGCGCTTGGCTACACCTTC. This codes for CASSLGQGALGYTF. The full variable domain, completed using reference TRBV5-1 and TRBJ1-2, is KAGVTQTPRYLIKTRGQQVTLSCSPISGHRSVSWYQQTPGQGLQFLFEYFSETQRNKGNFPGRFSGRQFSNSRSEMNVSTLELGDSALYLCASSLGQGALGYTFGSGTRLTVV.

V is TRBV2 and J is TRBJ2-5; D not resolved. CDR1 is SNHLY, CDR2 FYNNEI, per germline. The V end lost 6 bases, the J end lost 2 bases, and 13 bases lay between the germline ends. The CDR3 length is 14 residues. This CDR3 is CASRAWTQQETQYF. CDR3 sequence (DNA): TGTGCCAGCAGAGCCTGGACGCAGCAAGAGACCCAGTACTTC.

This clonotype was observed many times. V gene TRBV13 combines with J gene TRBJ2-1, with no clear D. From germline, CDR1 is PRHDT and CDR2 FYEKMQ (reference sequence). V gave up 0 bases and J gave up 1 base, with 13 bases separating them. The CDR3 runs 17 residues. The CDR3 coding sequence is TGTGCCAGCAGCTTAGGGGCGTTGGGGTCATCCTACAATGAGCAGTTCTTC. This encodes CASSLGALGSSYNEQFF. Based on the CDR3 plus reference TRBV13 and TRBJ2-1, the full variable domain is AAGVIQSPRHLIKEKRETATLKCYPIPRHDTVYWYQQGPGQDPQFLISFYEKMQSDKGSIPDRFSAQQFSDYHSELNMSSLELGDSALYFCASSLGALGSSYNEQFFGPGTRLTVL.

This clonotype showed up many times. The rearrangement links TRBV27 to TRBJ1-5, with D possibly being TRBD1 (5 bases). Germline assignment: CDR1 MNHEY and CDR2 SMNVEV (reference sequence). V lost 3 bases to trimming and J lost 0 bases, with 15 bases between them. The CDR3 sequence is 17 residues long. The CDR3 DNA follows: TGTGCCAGCAGTTTGGGACCGCCGACTTATAGCAATCAGCCCCAGCATTTT. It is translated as CASSLGPPTYSNQPQHF.

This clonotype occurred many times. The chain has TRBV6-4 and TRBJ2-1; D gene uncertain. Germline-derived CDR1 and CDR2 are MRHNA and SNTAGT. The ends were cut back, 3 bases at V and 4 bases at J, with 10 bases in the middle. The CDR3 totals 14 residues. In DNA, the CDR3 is TGTGCCAGCAGTGAGGGGTCGCGGTACAATGAGCAGTTCTTC. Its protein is CASSEGSRYNEQFF.

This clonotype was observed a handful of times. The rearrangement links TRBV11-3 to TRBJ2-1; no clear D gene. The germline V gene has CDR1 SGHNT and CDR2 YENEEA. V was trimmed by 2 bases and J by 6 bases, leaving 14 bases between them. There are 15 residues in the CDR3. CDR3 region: CASSLSSIPGNEQFF. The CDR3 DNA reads TGTGCCAGCAGCTTAAGCTCAATTCCTGGCAATGAGCAGTTCTTC.